This T cell receptor beta chain was profiled in a study of low-dose radiotherapy and immunotherapy resistance in tumors. Study summary: The schedule for Cohort 2 used 1 Gy per fraction every two weeks, which added up to 13 Gy over 26 weeks. Intravenous ipilimumab 1 mg/kg every six weeks was given with nivolumab 240 mg every two weeks.

This clonotype came up many times. Time point of the sample: after trial treatment. Treatment here: LDRT plus nivolumab, ipilimumab, low-dose cyclophosphamide and aspirin (RACIN trial). Ipilimumab, nivolumab, aspirin, low-dose cyclophosphamide and low-dose radiotherapy were administered to donors. TRAV- and TRBV-specific primers, spanning alpha and beta chains, primed first-strand cDNA. The authors ran about 18 PCR cycles to amplify TCRs with a constant-region primer and V-primer adapter. TCRdb used MiXCR to reprocess the reads, holding one entry per CDR3 protein. The profile shows 80,000 or so distinct CDR3 sequences, over 15% of them singletons. Germline values: CDR1 SGHTA, CDR2 FQGNSA. V lost 5 bases to trimming and J lost 2 bases, with 16 bases between them. This CDR3 has 15 residues.

This sample comprised PBMCs, obtained after low-dose radiotherapy plus immunotherapy. This sequence joins TRBV7-2 and TRBJ2-7; TRBD1 might be the D (5 bases). This receptor was taken from a male donor with prostate cancer. The CDR3 spells CASSPGAVTTYEQYF. CDR3 sequence (DNA): TGTGCCAGCAGCCCTGGGGCAGTCACCACCTACGAGCAGTACTTC.